This T cell receptor (beta chain) was documented in a study of PD-1 blockade in classical Hodgkin lymphoma (dated by TCRdb to about 2020). About the study as a whole: Nivolumab dosing was 3 mg/kg intravenously every 2 weeks, continuing until either disease progression or unacceptable toxicity. A peripheral blood immune signature of response to PD-1 blockade in classical Hodgkin lymphoma was defined using TCR beta sequencing and CyTOF.

The CDR3 contains 12 residues, cysteine and phenylalanine counted. Only CDR3 DNA remains: 36 bases, in frame from the first base. The time point label, read with the paper, signifies: cycle 4 day 1 (C4D1), after less than 7 weeks of nivolumab. Every trial patient had relapsed following autologous stem cell transplantation, and prior brentuximab vedotin exposure was what differed among cohorts A, B and C. A total of about 51 patients with relapsed/refractory classical Hodgkin lymphoma made up the trial cohort, and each patient's best overall response was complete response, partial response or progressive disease. In the multi-cohort phase II CheckMate 205 trial, trial patients received single-agent nivolumab. Best overall response was determined by an independent review committee according to the 2007 International Working Group response criteria. PBMCs from the trial were collected at three points: immediately before nivolumab initiation (C1D1), and during therapy at cycle 2 day 1 and cycle 4 day 1. Peripheral blood was collected in 8 mL Vacutainer Cell Preparation Tubes, from which PBMCs were isolated by centrifugation and then cryopreserved.

Findings and caveats that apply to the study as a whole: Newly diagnosed patients were reported to have lower baseline TCR diversity than healthy donors, and relapsed/refractory patients were reported to have lower baseline TCR diversity still. Trial patients with a complete response had baseline diversity similar to that of newly diagnosed patients, while partial responders and progressors had significantly lower diversity. Lower diversity was observed in patients in whom nivolumab was started less than 1 year after ASCT, and these patients were excluded from later analyses so that confounding by immune reconstitution would be avoided. CD4+ but not CD8+ TCR diversity rose significantly by C4D1 (p=0.0027 vs p=0.16), most apparent in complete responders (p=0.02). The study covered only a single clinical trial cohort, and the causes of the repertoire differences, possibly disease activity or prior therapy, were still not defined.

As concerns this clone: Its antigen has not been determined. No base-level quality is on record; no much larger clone is a single base apart.

The Qiagen DNeasy kit was used to extract genomic DNA from unsorted PBMCs and from the negatively selected CD4+ and CD8+ fractions. TCR beta CDR3 regions were subjected to amplification by immunoSEQ multiplex PCR with primers that anneal to V and J segments. Amplification bias was minimized using a synthetic immune receptor repertoire, and residual bias was removed computationally after sequencing. Per the authors' processing: Repertoire diversity was quantified as the Shannon entropy index using custom Python scripts. The unsorted, CD4+ and CD8+ repertoires were each analyzed separately, with the exception of combined analyses, where CD4+ and CD8+ sequences were merged in silico. Clonal expansion was defined as at least a 2-fold frequency increase after treatment relative to C1D1, with a pseudocount of 0.5 for undetected baseline clones. Singleton clones were defined as clones with 0 or 1 copy at C1D1, and non-singleton clones were defined as clones with 2 or more copies. Clones expanded in unsorted samples were assigned a CD4+, CD8+ or unknown annotation through matching of protein sequences in sorted samples from the same patient. Wilcoxon tests on paired samples were used to test diversity changes from C1D1 to C4D1. The source is immuneACCESS, and TCRdb retained only in-frame sequences with V and J called. Part of the clones is not carried over; for the studies checked, unresolved V genes explain less than half of this, and the remainder is unexplained. V and J calls and clone size are as listed in that table; D and trimming were resolved from the DNA. The sample contains roughly 60,000 clones, around 90% of them found a single time. The top ten hold about a tenth of the sample.

Here the sequenced sample was peripheral blood mononuclear cells (PBMCs), taken before the fourth cycle of nivolumab. The rearranged chain carries TRBV21-1 and TRBJ1-5; the table calls TRBD1, which could not be checked here. TRBV21-1 is an annotated pseudogene. The clonotype originates from a human donor with classical Hodgkin lymphoma. The CDR3 corresponds to CASWTGNQPQHF. The base sequence is TGTGCCAGCTGGACAGGGAATCAGCCCCAGCATTTT.